What follows is one TCR beta chain and its context. Per the original methods: Quantification of nucleated cells was approximated via reference gene primer amplification. Measured with immunoSEQ multiplex PCR; TCRdb has only the in-frame clones, and not every one. For V, J and clone size, that table is used; D and trimming come from the DNA. This table holds about 150,000 clones, roughly 85% found once. The entry originates in a study of blood T cell repertoires in COVID-19. Study-level information: Samples taken during acute and convalescent COVID-19 were collected in the United States, Italy and Spain. From T cells, B-cell-depleted T cells, or PBMCs came the material, which was cDNA or gDNA.

Patients at the Seattle site were enrolled during active infection and followed longitudinally. Sequencing input: peripheral blood. This sequence originates from a woman in her sixties with COVID-19, enrolled during active disease.

The CDR3 bases are TGTGCCAGCAGCTTAATCCGTATTAACTCTGGGGCCAACGTCCTGACTTTC. Translation: CASSLIRINSGANVLTF. The V gene is TRBV7-9, the J gene TRBJ2-6, with unresolved D. V was cut by 2 bases and J by 0 bases, with 11 bases left in between. The CDR3 consists of 17 residues. CDR1 SEHNR and CDR2 FQNEAQ come from the germline V gene (reference sequence).